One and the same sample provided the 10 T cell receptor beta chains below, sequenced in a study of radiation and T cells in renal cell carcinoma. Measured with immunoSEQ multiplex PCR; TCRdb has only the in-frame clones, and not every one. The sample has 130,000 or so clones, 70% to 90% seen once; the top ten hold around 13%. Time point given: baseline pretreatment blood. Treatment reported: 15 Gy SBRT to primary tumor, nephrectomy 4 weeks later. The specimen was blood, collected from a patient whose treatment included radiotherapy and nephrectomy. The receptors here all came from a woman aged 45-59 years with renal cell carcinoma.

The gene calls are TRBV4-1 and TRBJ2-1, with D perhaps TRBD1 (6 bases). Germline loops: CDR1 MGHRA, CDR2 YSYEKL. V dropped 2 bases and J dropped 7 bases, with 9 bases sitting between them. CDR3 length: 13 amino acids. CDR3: CASSQLQGNEQFF. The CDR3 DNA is TGCGCCAGCAGCCAACTACAGGGAAATGAGCAGTTCTTC.

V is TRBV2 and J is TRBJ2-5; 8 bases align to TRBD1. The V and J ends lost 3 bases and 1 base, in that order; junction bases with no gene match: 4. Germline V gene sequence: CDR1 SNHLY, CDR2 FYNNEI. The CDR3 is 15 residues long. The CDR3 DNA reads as TGTGCCAGCAGTGAGGTCAGGGGGCTCCAAGAGACCCAGTACTTC. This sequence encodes CASSEVRGLQETQYF.

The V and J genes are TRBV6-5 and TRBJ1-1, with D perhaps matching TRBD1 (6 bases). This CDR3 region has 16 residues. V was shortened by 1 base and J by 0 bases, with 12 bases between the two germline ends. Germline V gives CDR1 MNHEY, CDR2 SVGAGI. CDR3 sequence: CASSYLGGELNTEAFF. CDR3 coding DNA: TGTGCCAGCAGTTACTTGGGGGGCGAATTGAACACTGAAGCTTTCTTT.

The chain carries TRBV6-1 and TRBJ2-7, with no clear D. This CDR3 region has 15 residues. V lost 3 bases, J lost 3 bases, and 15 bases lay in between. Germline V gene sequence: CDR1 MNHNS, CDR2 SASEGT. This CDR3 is CASSDSYPSSYEQYF. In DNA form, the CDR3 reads TGTGCCAGCAGTGATTCCTACCCGTCGAGCTACGAGCAGTACTTC.

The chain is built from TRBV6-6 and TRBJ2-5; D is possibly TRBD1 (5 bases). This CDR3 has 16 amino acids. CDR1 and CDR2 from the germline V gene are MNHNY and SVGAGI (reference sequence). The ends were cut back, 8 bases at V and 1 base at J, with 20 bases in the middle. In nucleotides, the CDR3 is TGTGCCAGCCTATTTAGGGCAGGGAAGTTCCAAGAGACCCAGTACTTC. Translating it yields CASLFRAGKFQETQYF.

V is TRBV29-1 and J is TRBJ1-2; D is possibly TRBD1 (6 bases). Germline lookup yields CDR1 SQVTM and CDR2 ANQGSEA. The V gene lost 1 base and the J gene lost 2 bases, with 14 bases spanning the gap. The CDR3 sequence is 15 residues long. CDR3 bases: TGCAGCGTTGAAGGGACAGTGTCTACGAACTATGGCTACACCTTC. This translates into CSVEGTVSTNYGYTF. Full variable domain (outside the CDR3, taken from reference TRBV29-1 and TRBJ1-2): SAVISQKPSRDICQRGTSLTIQCQVDSQVTMMFWYRQQPGQSLTLIATANQGSEATYESGFVIDKFPISRPNLTFSTLTVSNMSPEDSSIYLCSVEGTVSTNYGYTFGSGTRLTVV.

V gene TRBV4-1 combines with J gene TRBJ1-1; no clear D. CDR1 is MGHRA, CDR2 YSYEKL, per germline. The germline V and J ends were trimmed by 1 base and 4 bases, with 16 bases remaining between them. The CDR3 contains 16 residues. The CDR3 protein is CASSQGTNPASTEAFF. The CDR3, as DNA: TGCGCCAGCAGCCAAGGCACCAACCCGGCTAGCACTGAAGCTTTCTTT.

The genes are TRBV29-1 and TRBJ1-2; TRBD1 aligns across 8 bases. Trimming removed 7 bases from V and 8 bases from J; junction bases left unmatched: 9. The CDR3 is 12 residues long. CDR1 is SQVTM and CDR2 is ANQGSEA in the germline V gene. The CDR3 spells CSARGQRLGYTF. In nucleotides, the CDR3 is TGCAGCGCCAGGGGGCAGAGGCTCGGCTACACCTTC.

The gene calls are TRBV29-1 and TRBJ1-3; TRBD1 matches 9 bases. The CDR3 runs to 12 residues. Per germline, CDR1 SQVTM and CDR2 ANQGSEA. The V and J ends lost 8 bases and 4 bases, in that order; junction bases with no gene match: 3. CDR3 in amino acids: CSHRGPGNTIYF. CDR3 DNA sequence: TGCAGCCACAGGGGGCCCGGAAACACCATATATTTT.

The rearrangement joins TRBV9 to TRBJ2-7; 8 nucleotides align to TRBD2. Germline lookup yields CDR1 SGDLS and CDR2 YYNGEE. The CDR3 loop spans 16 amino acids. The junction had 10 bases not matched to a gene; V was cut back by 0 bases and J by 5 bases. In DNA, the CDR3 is TGTGCCAGCAGCGTAGGGACTAGCTCCTTAGGCAACGAGCAGTACTTC. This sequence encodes CASSVGTSSLGNEQYF.